This T cell receptor (beta chain) was observed in a study of cytomegalovirus exposure and HLA in healthy donors. Study-wide results and caveats: Several top significant clusters appeared, in a later analysis, to be linked to common viral pathogens.

60 Vbeta and 13 Jbeta primers were used in PCR. Profiling relied on immunoSEQ multiplex PCR, and the TCRdb table lists in-frame clones only, not all of them. The sample lists 120,000 or so clones, over 60% occurring once. On this clone itself: Its antigen is currently unknown.

Sequences were obtained from PBMCs. The sequence was collected from a woman aged 40-49 years in good health and CMV-seronegative.

CDR3 sequence (DNA): TGCAGCGTCCTCGGTGGGGCCTCCTACGAGCAGTACTTC. Amino acids: CSVLGGASYEQYF. The gene calls are TRBV29-1 and TRBJ2-7, with D maybe TRBD1 (5 bases). V lost 6 bases to trimming and J lost 0 bases, with 12 bases between them. Germline CDR1 SQVTM, CDR2 ANQGSEA. The CDR3 contains 13 residues.